The present entry profiles one T cell receptor (beta chain) with its context. The antigen remains unidentified. Sequencing was performed with immunoSEQ multiplex PCR; in TCRdb, only in-frame clones are kept and a portion is missing. The sample carries about 55,000 clones, 70% to 90% recorded once. Germline CDR1 MDHEN, CDR2 SYDVKM. The CDR3 runs 17 residues. The ends lost 6 bases at V and 4 bases at J; junction bases unmatched: 13. The data are from a study of OX40 agonist ivuxolimab in advanced cancers. In the study overall: Given to patients was ivuxolimab, an agonistic anti-OX40 (CD134) antibody.

It was autoimmune disease history or systemic immunosuppression that excluded patients. General study points: The study found that CD8+ T cells averaged more expanded clones than CD4+.

This chain connects TRBV28 to TRBJ2-5, with 11 bases identical to TRBD2. This TCR derives from an adult with an advanced solid tumor such as melanoma, head and neck, liver or kidney cancer. The source material was CD4+ or CD8+ T cells sorted from blood, sampled in a trial of the OX40 agonist ivuxolimab. The CDR3 DNA reads TGTGCCAGCAGCCCGGGTCGACTAGCGGGGTCGTCAGAGACCCAGTACTTC. This encodes CASSPGRLAGSSETQYF.